The 27 T cell receptor beta chains reported below all come from one sample, sequenced in a study of T cells in Graves' hyperthyroidism and ophthalmopathy. The CDR3 regions of TCR beta were amplified from RNA transcripts. A set of HTBI primers served as the primers for a first-round RT-PCR of the TCR CDR3. TCRdb re-called the multiplex PCR reads through MiXCR, storing one row per CDR3 protein. The table shows about 560,000 distinct CDR3 sequences, with more than 45% occurring only once. Source material: peripheral blood or thyroid tissue (not recorded which). These receptors were collected from a woman younger than 30 with Graves' hyperthyroidism.

The table lists this clonotype with many counts. This rearrangement joins TRBV7-8 to TRBJ1-1; perhaps TRBD1 as D (5 bases). The CDR3 sequence is 13 residues long. Trimming removed 4 bases from V and 5 bases from J, with 11 bases in between. Germline V gives CDR1 SGHVS, CDR2 FQNEAQ. CDR3 nucleotide sequence: TGTGCCAGCAGCTCGGTCGGGGGTACTGAAGCTTTCTTT. Its translation is CASSSVGGTEAFF.

The V gene is TRBV25-1, the J gene TRBJ2-7; D may be TRBD2 (6 bases). The CDR3 covers 10 residues. From germline, CDR1 is MGHDK and CDR2 SYGVNS. In DNA, the CDR3 is TGTGCTAGCGGTCCCTACGAGCAGTACTTC. It encodes CASGPYEQYF.

The chain uses TRBV10-2 and TRBJ1-6, with 10 positions matching TRBD1. V lost 6 bases, J lost 6 bases, and 8 bases stayed unmatched. The CDR3 is 16 amino acids. Looked up from germline, CDR1 is WSHSY and CDR2 is SAAADI. The CDR3 here is CASSSGTGVPNSPLHF. The CDR3 coding sequence is TGCGCCAGCAGCTCCGGGACAGGGGTTCCTAATTCACCCCTCCACTTT.

The rearrangement uses TRBV12-3 or TRBV12-4 and TRBJ2-7, with 11 bases lining up with TRBD2. Unmatched junction bases numbered 31, after V lost 5 bases and J lost 10 bases. CDR3 length: 21 amino acids. DNA of the CDR3: TGTGCCAGCAGTGACGCTGTCGTGACTAGCGGGGAGCTCGGGTCTATCTTGCGACAGTACTTC. Residues: CASSDAVVTSGELGSILRQYF.

In DNA, the CDR3 is TGTGCCAGCACCAACGGAGGGATTGGTTCGGACACTGAAGCTTTCTTT. It codes for CASTNGGIGSDTEAFF. The rearrangement links TRBV2 to TRBJ1-1; D is ambiguous. There are 16 residues in the CDR3. V was cut by 7 bases and J by 3 bases, with 21 bases left in between. The germline V gene has CDR1 SNHLY and CDR2 FYNNEI.

With respect to this clonotype: The junction departs from the called germline gene at one end, perhaps through a read error. The chain has TRBV6-5 and TRBJ1-1, with D tentatively TRBD1 (5 bases). The germline V gene encodes CDR1 MNHEY and CDR2 SVGAGI. The CDR3 is 13 residues long. The CDR3 coding sequence is TGTGCCATCAGTTACTCTACAGGCACTGAAGCTTTCTTT. It translates to CAISYSTGTEAFF.

This clonotype appeared many times. V usage is TRBV29-1 and J usage is TRBJ1-1, with TRBD1 identical over 10 bases. Trimming removed 7 bases from V and 4 bases from J; junction bases left unmatched: 12. Germline CDR1 is SQVTM and CDR2 is ANQGSEA. There are 15 residues in the CDR3. DNA of the CDR3: TGCAGCGCGGCCGGGACAGGGGATAGAGGCACTGAAGCTTTCTTT. It specifies CSAAGTGDRGTEAFF. Complete variable domain (other parts from reference TRBV29-1 and TRBJ1-1): SAVISQKPSRDICQRGTSLTIQCQVDSQVTMMFWYRQQPGQSLTLIATANQGSEATYESGFVIDKFPISRPNLTFSTLTVSNMSPEDSSIYLCSAAGTGDRGTEAFFGQGTRLTVV.

This clonotype has at least ten counts. This sequence joins TRBV2 and TRBJ2-7; TRBD2 agrees at 11 bases. In germline, CDR1 is SNHLY, CDR2 FYNNEI. The CDR3 spans 15 residues. V lost 2 bases to trimming and J lost 5 bases; unmatched junction nucleotides: 5. CDR3 amino acids: CASSESTSGSHEQYF. DNA of the CDR3: TGTGCCAGCAGTGAAAGTACTAGCGGGAGTCACGAGCAGTACTTC.

J is TRBJ1-5 and V is TRBV29-1; no definite D call. This CDR3 has 17 amino acids. The germline CDR1 and CDR2 sequences are SQVTM and ANQGSEA. For the CDR3, the DNA is TGCAGTGCTAGAGAACCCCAGGTCTTCTATAGCAATCAGCCCCAGCATTTT. Its protein product is CSAREPQVFYSNQPQHF.

This clonotype was recorded a few times. The V gene is TRBV6-5, the J gene TRBJ2-7, with 11 bases fitting TRBD1. Germline CDR1 MNHEY, CDR2 SVGAGI. The CDR3 consists of 15 residues. After removal of 0 bases from V and 6 bases from J, the junction contained 4 bases not matched to a gene. CDR3 nucleotide sequence: TGTGCCAGCAGTTACTCCGGGACAGGGGGGTCCGAGCAGTACTTC. As protein: CASSYSGTGGSEQYF.

The chain uses TRBV2 and TRBJ1-5; 9 nucleotides match TRBD1. The CDR3 has 14 residues. Germline loops: CDR1 SNHLY, CDR2 FYNNEI. Germline trimming cut 5 bases from V and 5 bases from J; bases unmatched to any gene: 4. For the CDR3, the DNA is TGTGCCAGCAGTAAGAGGACAGGGGATCAGCCCCAGCATTTT. It is translated as CASSKRTGDQPQHF.

The chain uses TRBV19 and TRBJ1-4; D is undetermined. The CDR3 has 14 amino acids. Trimming left V 3 bases short and J 4 bases short, with 9 bases between. In germline, CDR1 is LNHDA, CDR2 SQIVND (reference sequence). Here the CDR3 DNA reads TGTGCCAGTAGTATGGAGACGGTTAATGAAAAACTGTTTTTT. It yields the protein CASSMETVNEKLFF.

The chain combines TRBV5-1 with TRBJ2-7, with D maybe TRBD2 (5 bases). Germline-derived CDR1 and CDR2 are SGHRS and YFSETQ. Trimming took 4 bases from V and 7 from J, leaving 15 bases between them. The CDR3 has 13 amino acids. The CDR3 sequence is CASSTREPWEQYF. The CDR3 bases are TGCGCCAGCAGCACACGGGAACCGTGGGAGCAGTACTTC.

Comments on this clonotype: A read error may be the cause here, since a much bigger clone is one base away. The chain recombines TRBV10-3 with TRBJ2-2; 8 bases agree with TRBD2. This CDR3 region has 14 residues. The junction had 6 bases not matched to a gene; V was cut back by 6 bases and J by 6 bases. Germline V gives CDR1 ENHRY, CDR2 SYGVKD. CDR3 sequence: CAIRPGGRAGELFF. The CDR3 region has the DNA TGTGCCATCAGGCCGGGAGGGAGGGCCGGGGAGCTGTTTTTT.

This chain uses TRBV7-9 with TRBJ1-2, with D unresolved. There are 13 residues in the CDR3. Trimming shortened V by 5 bases and J by 0 bases, and 7 bases separated the two germline ends. Germline V gene data show CDR1 as SEHNR and CDR2 as FQNEAQ (reference sequence). This CDR3 is CASSTETNYGYTF. The CDR3 DNA reads TGTGCCAGCAGCACGGAGACTAACTATGGCTACACCTTC.

Turning to this clonotype: A read error may account for a junction end that differs from germline. For the CDR3, the DNA is TGCGCCAGCAGCTTCCTTGGGGGCGATGAAAAACTGTTTTTT. This translates into CASSFLGGDEKLFF. The chain employs TRBV5-5 and TRBJ1-4, with a possible D match to TRBD1 (6 bases). The CDR3 loop spans 14 amino acids. Germline V lookup: CDR1 SGHKS, CDR2 YYEKEE (reference sequence).

This clonotype was seen ten or more times. The CDR3 region is CASSSGTGDYGYTF. As DNA, the CDR3 is TGTGCCAGCAGCTCGGGAACAGGGGACTATGGCTACACCTTC. The chain recombines TRBV7-9 with TRBJ1-2; 7 bases line up with TRBD1. CDR1 is SEHNR, CDR2 FQNEAQ, per germline (reference sequence). The length of the CDR3 is 14 residues. The ends lost 4 bases at V and 3 bases at J; junction bases unmatched: 5. Variable domain in full (rest from reference TRBV7-9 and TRBJ1-2): DTGVSQNPRHKITKRGQNVTFRCDPISEHNRLYWYRQTLGQGPEFLTYFQNEAQLEKSRLLSDRFSAERPKGSFSTLEIQRTEQGDSAMYLCASSSGTGDYGYTFGSGTRLTVV.

The chain combines TRBV2 with TRBJ1-5, with unresolved D. Germline V gene sequence: CDR1 SNHLY, CDR2 FYNNEI. Trimming pared 4 bases from V and 6 bases from J, leaving 25 bases between. The CDR3 totals 18 residues. This CDR3 reads CASSAHGPRSHSGQPQHF. The CDR3 nucleotides are TGTGCCAGCAGTGCCCATGGGCCCAGGTCCCACTCAGGTCAGCCCCAGCATTTT.

This clonotype appeared a few times. The chain carries TRBV7-6 and TRBJ2-7; tentatively, D is TRBD2 (6 bases). The CDR3 sequence is 13 residues long. Trimming stripped 6 bases from V and 6 bases from J, with 15 bases between. CDR1 and CDR2 from the germline V gene are SGHVS and FNYEAQ. For the CDR3, the DNA is TGTGCCAGCAGTTACGGGTCCGGGGGCGAGCAGTACTTC. It codes for CASSYGSGGEQYF.

Comments on this clonotype: Given a much more abundant clone one base away, this may be a read error. No DNA is shown, since the ends of the CDR3 on it are uncertain; the CDR3 is the one TCRdb lists. The chain recombines TRBV7-9 with TRBJ1-3; no check of the table's D call, TRBD1, against the DNA was made. Germline CDR1 reads SEHNR; CDR2 reads FQNEAQ (reference sequence). The CDR3 is 14 amino acids in total, end residues counted. CDR3 residues: CASTPVGSGNTICF.

About this clonotype: This clone may be a read error of a much larger clone one base away. The DNA of the CDR3 is TGTGCCAGCAGACCGACAGGCGCGGCGGACTATGGCTACACCTTC. Its protein product is CASRPTGAADYGYTF. The chain is built from TRBV6-5 and TRBJ1-2; a possible D gene is TRBD1 (6 bases). This CDR3 region has 15 residues. Germline CDR1 and CDR2: MNHEY and SVGAGI. V lost 6 bases to trimming and J lost 3 bases, with 17 bases between them.

The J gene is TRBJ2-5, the V gene TRBV25-1, with TRBD2 matching 8 bases. CDR1 and CDR2 from the germline V gene are MGHDK and SYGVNS. The length of the CDR3 is 15 residues. V lost 6 bases and J lost 5; bases outside the gene matches: 11. CDR3 residues: CASSVVGRASETQYF. The CDR3 DNA sequence: TGTGCCAGCAGCGTTGTCGGGAGGGCCTCGGAGACCCAGTACTTC.

This clonotype has more than one count but fewer than ten. The rearrangement links TRBV2 to TRBJ2-7; 11 positions agree with TRBD2. The CDR3 is 16 amino acids. CDR1 and CDR2 (germline): SNHLY, FYNNEI. V shed 3 bases and J 4 bases; nucleotides not matched to a gene: 8. CDR3 protein: CASSEIAGGPMYEQYF. CDR3 nucleotide sequence: TGTGCCAGCAGTGAGATAGCGGGAGGGCCGATGTACGAGCAGTACTTC.

The chain is built from TRBV7-9 and TRBJ1-4; 7 bases agree with TRBD1. Looked up from germline, CDR1 is SEHNR and CDR2 is FQNEAQ (reference sequence). The CDR3 runs 15 residues. The trim removed 3 bases at V and 8 bases at J, leaving 9 bases unmatched. The DNA for the CDR3 is TGTGCCAGCAGCTTGGTAGGGGGCTTAGGAGAAAAACTGTTTTTT. Amino acids: CASSLVGGLGEKLFF.

This clonotype was observed at least ten times. The V and J genes are TRBV29-1 and TRBJ2-2; D is possibly TRBD2 (6 bases). The germline CDR1 and CDR2 sequences are SQVTM and ANQGSEA. Trimming left V 6 bases short and J 7 bases short, with 18 bases between. This CDR3 is built from 14 residues. The CDR3 reads CSVEGRARGGELFF. DNA of the CDR3: TGCAGCGTGGAGGGCAGGGCTAGGGGCGGGGAGCTGTTTTTT.

The V call is TRBV11-2, the J call TRBJ1-4; TRBD1 might be the D (6 bases). The CDR3 runs to 15 residues. The germline CDR1 and CDR2 sequences are SGHAT and FQNNGV. Trimming stripped 6 bases from V and 7 bases from J, with 18 bases between. CDR3 DNA sequence: TGTGCCAGCAGAAAATCCGGGACAAAGACTGAAAAACTGTTTTTT. It yields the protein CASRKSGTKTEKLFF.

The chain links TRBV6-5 to TRBJ1-5; 10 nucleotides agree with TRBD1. V was pared by 3 bases and J by 6 bases, with 5 bases of the junction left unmatched. The CDR3 has 15 amino acids. CDR1 is MNHEY and CDR2 is SVGAGI in the germline V gene. The CDR3 DNA follows: TGTGCCAGCAGTTATTCGGACAGGGGGAGTCAGCCCCAGCATTTT. Translated, it gives CASSYSDRGSQPQHF.